These T cell receptor beta chains were read from a single sample in a study of blood T cells in healthy people across ages. Using its own MiXCR run on the 5' RACE reads, TCRdb lists one record per CDR3 protein. This sample has about 970,000 distinct CDR3 sequences, with around 54% found just once. Input material: blood. The receptors shown here come from a woman aged 55-69 years in good health. CDR3s include the opening cysteine and the closing phenylalanine or tryptophan. The D gene is left open where the match is weak. Clone sizes are given selectively: once, few, many, or a class where the clone is expanded.

CDR3 DNA	CDR3 protein	D gene	J gene	clone size	V gene
TGTGCCAGCAGCACCCTAATGGGAGGACTCAAGGAGCAGTTCTTC	CASSTLMGGLKEQFF	.	TRBJ2-1	.	TRBV12-3/TRBV12-4
TGTGCCAGCGGATACAGGGGATCCTACAATGAGCAGTTCTTC	CASGYRGSYNEQFF	TRBD1	TRBJ2-1	.	TRBV12-3/TRBV12-4
TGCAGTGGCACTAGCACCTATGAGCAGTACTTC	CSGTSTYEQYF	.	TRBJ2-7	.	TRBV20-1
TGTGCCCCCGAACGGGCAGGAAAAGACGAGCAGTACTTC	CAPERAGKDEQYF	.	TRBJ2-7	.	TRBV10-3
TGCAGTGCAGGCGGGGGACAAGGCTACACCTTC	CSAGGGQGYTF	.	TRBJ1-2	few	TRBV20-1
TGTGCCAGCAGCTTATCGATAGATACGCAGTATTTT	CASSLSIDTQYF	.	TRBJ2-3	.	TRBV5-5
TGTGCCGGCAGCTTGTGGGGGGAGACCCAGTACTTC	CAGSLWGETQYF	.	TRBJ2-5	.	TRBV5-5
TGCAGTGACACCCCCAGCGGTGCTAGGAAAGGGGAGGGAAATGAGCAGTTCTTC	CSDTPSGARKGEGNEQFF	TRBD2	TRBJ2-1	.	TRBV20-1
TGTGCCAGTCCGGGGGCGGACTACGAGCAGTACTTC	CASPGADYEQYF	.	TRBJ2-7	.	TRBV25-1
TGTGCCAGCAGTTTCTGGGCTAGGCCGAACACCGGGGAGCTGTTTTTT	CASSFWARPNTGELFF	.	TRBJ2-2	.	TRBV28
TGTGCCAGCATCTTGGACAGGGGTGTCCACGAGCAGTACTTC	CASILDRGVHEQYF	TRBD1	TRBJ2-7	many	TRBV2
TGCGCCACCGCGAGCGGGGGGACAGTGGTGACAGATACGCAGTATTTT	CATASGGTVVTDTQYF	TRBD2	TRBJ2-3	.	TRBV5-1
TGTGCCACCACGGGACTAGCGCCAATCCAAGAGACCCAGTACTTC	CATTGLAPIQETQYF	TRBD2	TRBJ2-5	.	TRBV6-4
TGTGCCAGCAGCTTACATGGAGCGGGAGTGTTCACAGATACGCAGTATTTT	CASSLHGAGVFTDTQYF	TRBD2	TRBJ2-3	.	TRBV7-3
TGTGCCAGCAAGCGACTGGGCAACCTCGGTGAAGCTTTCTTT	CASKRLGNLGEAFF	.	TRBJ1-1	.	TRBV27
TGCAGTGCAGCGAGGGCCCGATATGGGAGGAATGAGCAGTTCTTC	CSAARARYGRNEQFF	.	TRBJ2-1	.	TRBV20-1
TGTGCCACCAGCAGGAGCCGGACAGGGATTAGCTACGAGCAGTACTTC	CATSRSRTGISYEQYF	TRBD1	TRBJ2-7	.	TRBV15
TGTGCCAGCAGCCCCGGATTGGCTACCTCGGCTACGCAGTATTTT	CASSPGLATSATQYF	.	TRBJ2-3	.	TRBV7-2
TGCGCCAGCAGCCAAGTGGCCCGGGGTTATGGCTACACCTTC	CASSQVARGYGYTF	.	TRBJ1-2	.	TRBV4-1
TGCGCCAGCAGCCAAGTCATGAGGGAGACCCAGTACTTC	CASSQVMRETQYF	.	TRBJ2-5	.	TRBV4-1
TGTGCCAGCAGCGAGACCGGGCTGCGTGGCTACACCTTC	CASSETGLRGYTF	.	TRBJ1-2	.	TRBV5-4
TGTGCCAGCAGGTTGAGGGCTAGCGGGCCGACTTCCCCACGTGATACGCAGTATTTT	CASRLRASGPTSPRDTQYF	.	TRBJ2-3	few	TRBV21-1
TGTGCCAGCAGGGTTTGGGGTTCAGGGGAGCAGTACTTC	CASRVWGSGEQYF	.	TRBJ2-5	.	TRBV2
TGCAACGTACCCGGGACTAGTGCAGATACGCAGTATTTT	CNVPGTSADTQYF	TRBD2	TRBJ2-3	.	TRBV29-1
TGTGCCAGCAGCCAAGCAATCGGAGGGTTCGAGCAGTACTTC	CASSQAIGGFEQYF	.	TRBJ2-7	few	TRBV3-1
TGCAGCGTTGAAGGGGGGATGGGGAAGAATACTGAAGCTTTCTTT	CSVEGGMGKNTEAFF	.	TRBJ1-1	.	TRBV29-1
TGTGCCAGCAGCTTGATCTGGGCAGAGCAAGAGACCCAGTACTTC	CASSLIWAEQETQYF	.	TRBJ2-5	.	TRBV5-4
TGCAGCGTTGACGCAGAACAGGGGATCCATGGCTACACCTTC	CSVDAEQGIHGYTF	TRBD1	TRBJ1-2	.	TRBV29-1
TGCGCCAGCAGCCAACCAGGGGCAACGAATGAAAAACTGTTTTTT	CASSQPGATNEKLFF	.	TRBJ1-4	once	TRBV4-1
TGTGCCAGCAGTGTGGACAGACTTAACACCTACGAGCAGTACTTC	CASSVDRLNTYEQYF	.	TRBJ2-7	.	TRBV6-1
TGTGCCAGCAGCTCTGGGGGGGAAGCCTACGAGCAGTACTTC	CASSSGGEAYEQYF	TRBD2	TRBJ2-7	few	TRBV11-3
TGCAGTGCTAGAGATAGGGCCAGGGGAGACGGCTACACCTTC	CSARDRARGDGYTF	.	TRBJ1-2	.	TRBV20-1
TGTGCCAGCAACCAACAGGAGAACACTGAAGCTTTCTTT	CASNQQENTEAFF	.	TRBJ1-1	.	TRBV7-9
TGTGCCATCAGTGAGTTTTTGGGACAACGTAGTGAAAAACTGTTTTTT	CAISEFLGQRSEKLFF	.	TRBJ1-4	.	TRBV10-3
TGTGCCAGCAGCGTAAACCCGGATAGCTCCTACGAGCAGTACTTC	CASSVNPDSSYEQYF	.	TRBJ2-7	few	TRBV9
TGTGCCACCAGTCCGGACAGGAACAACGAGCAGTACTTC	CATSPDRNNEQYF	TRBD1	TRBJ2-7	.	TRBV15
TGTGCCAGCACCCCGGACTCTTATAGCAATCAGCCCCAGCATTTT	CASTPDSYSNQPQHF	.	TRBJ1-5	.	TRBV21-1
TGCAGCGTTATTGGGAACCAAGAGACCCAGTACTTC	CSVIGNQETQYF	.	TRBJ2-5	few	TRBV29-1
TGTGCCAGCAGTGGAGGGCCAGCGGTCTATGGCTACACCTTC	CASSGGPAVYGYTF	.	TRBJ1-2	.	TRBV25-1
TGTGCCAGCAGTGAACAGGCTGCACAAGGCGAGACCCAGTACTTC	CASSEQAAQGETQYF	.	TRBJ2-5	many	TRBV2
TGTGCCACCGAACGAACTCTGAGGGAGACCCAGTACTTC	CATERTLRETQYF	.	TRBJ2-5	few	TRBV28
TGCGCCAGCAGCGCCCGGGACAGGCTTAACTACGAGCAGTACTTC	CASSARDRLNYEQYF	TRBD1	TRBJ2-7	few	TRBV5-1
TGTGCCAGCAGCGGGCGGACACAAGAGACCCAGTACTTC	CASSGRTQETQYF	.	TRBJ2-5	few	TRBV7-8
TGCGCCAGCAGCCAAACGCGTCTCAATGAGCAGTTCTTC	CASSQTRLNEQFF	.	TRBJ2-1	.	TRBV4-3
TGTGCCAGCAGCTCCGGCAGGACAGGGGTTACTGAAGCTTTCTTT	CASSSGRTGVTEAFF	TRBD1	TRBJ1-1	many	TRBV7-2
TGTGCCAGCAGCAGGGGACAGGGGATGGGAGAGACCCAGTACTTC	CASSRGQGMGETQYF	TRBD1	TRBJ2-5	.	TRBV5-6